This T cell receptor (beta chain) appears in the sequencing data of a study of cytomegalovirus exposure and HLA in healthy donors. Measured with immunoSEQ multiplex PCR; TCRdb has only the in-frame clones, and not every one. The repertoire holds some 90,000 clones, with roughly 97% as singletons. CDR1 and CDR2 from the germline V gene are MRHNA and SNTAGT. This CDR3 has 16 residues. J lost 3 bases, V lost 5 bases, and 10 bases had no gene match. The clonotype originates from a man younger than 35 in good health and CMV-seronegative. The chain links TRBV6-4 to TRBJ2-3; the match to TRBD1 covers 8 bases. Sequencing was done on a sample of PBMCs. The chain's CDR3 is CASSLETGVPTDTQYF. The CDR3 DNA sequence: TGTGCCAGCAGTTTGGAGACAGGGGTTCCGACAGATACGCAGTATTTT.